This is a list of T cell receptor beta chains from one sample in a study of T-cell reconstitution after alpha-beta-depleted transplantation in children. Each CDR3 protein gets one entry after TCRdb re-called the PCR reads with MiXCR. The sample has about 190,000 distinct CDR3 sequences; around 10% are singletons. The specimen comprised PBMCs, sampled before TCRalphabeta/CD19-depleted stem cell transplant. The receptors were sampled from a boy between 2 and 10 years old with acute myeloid leukemia, due to receive a stem cell transplant. CDR3s include the opening cysteine and the closing phenylalanine or tryptophan. The size field reads once, few or many counts, or a class when the clone is expanded.

>many|15|TRBV20-1|TRBJ2-5
CSADKASGNSETQYF
>many|15|TRBV20-1|TRBJ2-4
CSAVEITGNQNIQYF
>few|20|TRBV5-6|TRBJ2-6
CASSLRLRTGDLSGANVLTF
>many|15|TRBV5-6|TRBJ2-2
CASSSGPWGTGELFF
>many|11|TRBV18|TRBJ1-2
CASSPTKGYTF
>few|15|TRBV6-5|TRBJ2-5
CASSYSSGSEETQYF
>many|16|TRBV15|TRBJ2-1
CATSSWGRSSYNEQFF
>many|14|TRBV18|TRBJ1-5
CASSPRDRNQPQHF
>many|11|TRBV29-1|TRBJ1-2
CSVEFSYGYTF
>many|18|TRBV20-1|TRBJ2-5
CSARDSRLPGGYQETQYF
>many|17|TRBV20-1|TRBJ2-5
CSAPGLAGGHRQETQYF
>many|14|TRBV20-1|TRBJ2-3
CSVRTLAGPDTQYF